Described below is a single T cell receptor beta chain sequence and its context. This entry is derived from a study of CD8 T cells in Susac syndrome. RNA was extracted with the RNeasy kit, and a quantity of about 0.45 to 1 ug was reverse transcribed using random hexamers. An immunoSEQ multiplex PCR amplified TCR beta CDR3 over 54 Vbeta and 13 Jbeta. TCRdb re-called the immunoSEQ multiplex PCR reads through MiXCR, storing one row per CDR3 protein. The data show around 130,000 distinct CDR3 sequences, around 95% seen once. Control patients had untreated stable or active relapsing-remitting multiple sclerosis by revised McDonald criteria. The TEMRA cells underwent FACS enrichment, while the CD8+ and CD4+ T cells underwent negative isolation. Specimen: CD4+ T cells from PBMCs. The TCR was taken from a human donor with multiple sclerosis.

The CDR3 DNA reads TGTGCCAGCAGTTTAAGAGAGGGGAATGAGCAGTTCTTC. Its translation is CASSLREGNEQFF. This chain joins TRBV27 and TRBJ2-1, with D perhaps matching TRBD1 or TRBD2 (5 bases each). V was shortened by 2 bases and J by 7 bases, with 9 bases between the two germline ends. From germline, CDR1 is MNHEY and CDR2 SMNVEV (reference sequence). The CDR3 sequence is 13 residues long.